This TCR beta chain was captured in a study of T cells in Graves' hyperthyroidism and ophthalmopathy. Study-wide context: Pretreatment peripheral blood was obtained at initial diagnosis.

Study findings and constraints: Most clonotypes that expanded in the thyroid above 0.001 also showed up in blood.

From RNA transcripts, TCR beta CDR3 regions were amplified. HTBI primers were used for first-round RT-PCR of the TCR CDR3. TCRdb reprocessed the multiplex PCR reads with MiXCR, giving one entry per CDR3 protein. The data hold around 620,000 distinct CDR3 sequences, with 15% to 20% observed a single time. The CDR3 extends over 16 amino acids. CDR1 is SGHTA and CDR2 is FQGNSA in the germline V gene. V was pared by 1 base and J by 7 bases, with 16 bases between. This clonotype showed up many times. As yet, its antigen is unknown. The V and J genes are TRBV7-2 and TRBJ1-4, with D possibly being TRBD1 (5 bases). The sequence derives from a woman in her 30s with Graves' hyperthyroidism. Sample: blood. The chain's CDR3 is CASSLVSGGDSEKLFF. CDR3 bases: TGTGCCAGCAGCTTAGTCAGTGGAGGTGACAGTGAAAAACTGTTTTTT. Filled out from reference TRBV7-2 and TRBJ1-4, the complete variable domain reads GAGVSQSPSNKVTEKGKDVELRCDPISGHTALYWYRQSLGQGLEFLIYFQGNSAPDKSGLPSDRFSAERTGGSVSTLTIQRTQQEDSAVYLCASSLVSGGDSEKLFFGSGTQLSVL.